This TCR beta chain was identified during a study of T-cell reconstitution after alpha-beta-depleted transplantation in children. TCRbeta library preparation incorporated unique molecular identifiers. TCRdb redid the calling of the PCR reads with MiXCR, one entry per CDR3 protein. This table has about 610,000 distinct CDR3 sequences, approximately 10% appearing once. This clonotype was seen a few times. CDR3 length: 13 amino acids. V was cut by 6 bases and J by 7 bases, with 13 bases left in between. The receptor was derived from a human donor who donated a stem cell graft to a child with acute myeloid leukemia. The chain links TRBV12-3 or TRBV12-4 to TRBJ2-1; D gene uncertain. Source: PBMCs from the stem cell graft donor, taken from the stem cell graft. This CDR3 reads CASSLQVENEQFF. CDR3 DNA: TGTGCCAGCAGCCTTCAGGTGGAGAATGAGCAGTTCTTC.